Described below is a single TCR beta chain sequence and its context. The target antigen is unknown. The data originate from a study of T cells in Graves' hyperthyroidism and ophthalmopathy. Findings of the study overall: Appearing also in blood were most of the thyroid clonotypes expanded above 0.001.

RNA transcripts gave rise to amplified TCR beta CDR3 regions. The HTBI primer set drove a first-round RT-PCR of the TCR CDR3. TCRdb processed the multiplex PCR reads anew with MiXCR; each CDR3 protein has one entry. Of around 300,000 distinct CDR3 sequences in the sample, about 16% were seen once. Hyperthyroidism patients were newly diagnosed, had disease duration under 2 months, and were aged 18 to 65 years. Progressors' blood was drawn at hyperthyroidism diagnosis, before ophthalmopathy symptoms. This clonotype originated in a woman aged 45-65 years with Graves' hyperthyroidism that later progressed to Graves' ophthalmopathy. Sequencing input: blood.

The CDR3 here is CASTSDSREYEQYF. The CDR3 DNA reads TGTGCCAGCACTTCTGACAGCCGGGAGTACGAGCAGTACTTC. The J gene is TRBJ2-7, the V gene TRBV28; D may be TRBD2 (6 bases). This CDR3 has 14 residues. The germline V gene encodes CDR1 MDHEN and CDR2 SYDVKM. Trimming pared 7 bases from V and 4 bases from J, leaving 17 bases between.